Below are 5 T cell receptor beta chains sequenced from a single sample in a study of CD8 T cells in ankylosing spondylitis. In TCRdb, the 5' RACE reads were re-called with MiXCR into one record per CDR3 protein. This sample carries some 130,000 distinct CDR3 sequences, 7% to 10% of them seen once, and the ten largest clones take approximately 3.4%. The sequenced material came from blood, either unsorted or a sorted T cell fraction (not recorded which). The receptors originated from a male donor with ankylosing spondylitis or in good health (not recorded which).

This clonotype was counted ten times or more. The chain links TRBV4-2 to TRBJ2-3, with TRBD2 matching 8 bases. This CDR3 has 15 residues. Germline V gives CDR1 LGHNA, CDR2 YNFKEQ. V trimming: 3 bases; J trimming: 2 bases; junction bases outside the gene matches: 4. The CDR3 DNA reads TGTGCCAGCAGCCATTCGGGAGGGAACACAGATACGCAGTATTTT. Protein: CASSHSGGNTDTQYF.

This clonotype showed up many times. This sequence joins TRBV29-1 and TRBJ2-1, with D uncertain. The germline V and J ends were trimmed by 5 bases and 12 bases, with 17 bases remaining between them. This CDR3 comprises 12 residues. From germline, CDR1 is SQVTM and CDR2 ANQGSEA. In nucleotides, the CDR3 is TGCAGCGTTTTAACCCTTACTGTGGGGCAGTTCTTC. Protein: CSVLTLTVGQFF.

This clonotype was counted only a few times. The chain is built from TRBV29-1 and TRBJ2-1; maybe TRBD2 (6 bases). Germline V gene data show CDR1 as SQVTM and CDR2 as ANQGSEA. The V and J ends lost 7 bases and 3 bases respectively, with 19 bases between them. The CDR3 runs 15 residues. CDR3 residues: CSAGKRDLGYNEQFF. The CDR3 region has the DNA TGCAGCGCGGGGAAACGGGACTTGGGCTACAATGAGCAGTTCTTC.

The V gene is TRBV10-1, the J gene TRBJ2-1, with 7 bases matching TRBD1. Unmatched junction bases numbered 13, after V lost 8 bases and J lost 6 bases. CDR1 is WNHNN, CDR2 SYGVQD, per germline (reference sequence). CDR3 size: 15 residues. The CDR3 here is CASPPGQGESNEQFF. For the CDR3, the DNA is TGCGCCAGCCCCCCTGGGCAGGGGGAGAGCAATGAGCAGTTCTTC.

This clonotype was found many times. J is TRBJ1-1 and V is TRBV5-1; tentative D call: TRBD1 (6 bases). The CDR3 is 13 amino acids. V was shortened by 2 bases and J by 3 bases, with 8 bases between the two germline ends. The germline V gene encodes CDR1 SGHRS and CDR2 YFSETQ. CDR3 bases: TGCGCCAGCAGCTTCCACAGGGACACTGAAGCTTTCTTT. Translation: CASSFHRDTEAFF.